Listed here are 17 T cell receptor beta chains from one sample, sequenced in a study of cytomegalovirus exposure and HLA in healthy donors. Primers: 60 Vbeta forward and 13 Jbeta reverse. Using immunoSEQ multiplex PCR, the repertoire was profiled, and TCRdb retains in-frame clones only, with some absent. The table includes around 150,000 clones, 87% detected once. Sequencing was done on a sample of PBMCs. The receptors were sampled from a woman aged 25 to 45 in good health and CMV-seronegative.

The chain links TRBV29-1 to TRBJ2-1, with 7 bases that match TRBD1. Germline trimming cut 1 base from V and 0 bases from J; bases unmatched to any gene: 0. The germline CDR1 and CDR2 sequences are SQVTM and ANQGSEA. The CDR3 spans 14 residues. The CDR3 spells CSVEGDSSYNEQFF. Here the CDR3 DNA reads TGCAGCGTTGAAGGGGACAGCTCCTACAATGAGCAGTTCTTC.

The chain couples TRBV6-1 to TRBJ2-5; 13 nucleotides align to TRBD2. The DNA end favors TRBJ2-7, so the J call may be wrong. Germline V gene lookup returns CDR1 MNHNS and CDR2 SASEGT. There are 15 residues in the CDR3. In DNA form, the CDR3 reads TGTGCCAGCAGACAACTAGCGGGAGGGTCCTACGAGCAGTACTTC. It specifies CASRQLAGGSYEQYF.

This rearrangement joins TRBV5-8 to TRBJ1-5; D unclear. V was shortened by 4 bases and J by 4 bases, with 6 bases between the two germline ends. The CDR3 runs 12 residues. Germline CDR1 SGHTS, CDR2 YDEGEE. Here the CDR3 DNA reads TGTGCCAGCAGCCAAACTAATCAGCCCCAGCATTTT. As protein: CASSQTNQPQHF.

This clone has just one count. The V gene is TRBV5-4, the J gene TRBJ2-2, with 9 bases fitting TRBD2. Germline V lookup: CDR1 SGHNT, CDR2 YYREEE (reference sequence). This CDR3 has 14 amino acids. The trim removed 8 bases at V and 8 bases at J, leaving 10 bases unmatched. The CDR3 coding sequence is TGTGCCAGTCGTAACATAGCGGGAGTAGGGGAGCTGTTTTTT. The encoded protein is CASRNIAGVGELFF.

The rearrangement joins TRBV6-1 to TRBJ1-1, with 9 bases aligning to TRBD1. The CDR3 is 14 residues long. J was trimmed by 11 bases and V by 7 bases; bases with no gene match: 14. Per the germline V gene, CDR1 is MNHNS and CDR2 is SASEGT. CDR3 bases: TGTGCCAGCATCAAACAGGGGGCTGGGGTTGGGGCTTTCTTT. It yields the protein CASIKQGAGVGAFF.

The chain employs TRBV2 and TRBJ1-4; 8 nucleotides agree with TRBD1. V lost 7 bases, J lost 4 bases, and 8 bases stayed unmatched. CDR1 and CDR2 from the germline V gene are SNHLY and FYNNEI. This CDR3 comprises 15 residues. The CDR3: CASTDRARINEKLFF. The CDR3 DNA sequence: TGTGCCAGCACGGACAGGGCTCGGATTAATGAAAAACTGTTTTTT.

The chain couples TRBV28 to TRBJ2-1; 8 bases line up with TRBD2. The CDR3 runs to 14 residues. V lost 10 bases to trimming and J lost 6 bases; unmatched junction nucleotides: 11. From germline, CDR1 is MDHEN and CDR2 SYDVKM. The CDR3 loop is CATSRAGVRNEQFF. CDR3 coding DNA: TGTGCCACCTCCCGAGCGGGAGTTCGCAATGAGCAGTTCTTC.

This clone was seen a few times. This rearrangement joins TRBV7-9 to TRBJ1-1, with a possible D match to TRBD1 (6 bases). Looked up from germline, CDR1 is SEHNR and CDR2 is FQNEAQ (reference sequence). CDR3 length: 15 residues. Trimming stripped 5 bases from V and 1 base from J, with 14 bases between. CDR3 loop: CASSPQGVENTEAFF. The CDR3, as DNA: TGTGCCAGCAGCCCACAGGGTGTCGAGAACACTGAAGCTTTCTTT.

This chain links TRBV19 with TRBJ1-1, with D possibly TRBD1 on 5 matching bases. The CDR3 runs 12 residues. From germline, CDR1 is LNHDA and CDR2 SQIVND (reference sequence). V lost 5 bases and J lost 5, with 9 bases in between. CDR3 amino acids: CASSPGYTEAFF. The CDR3 nucleotides are TGTGCCAGTAGTCCAGGGTATACTGAAGCTTTCTTT.

The chain couples TRBV9 to TRBJ1-1, with D perhaps matching TRBD1 (5 bases). CDR3 size: 16 residues. Trimming left V 0 bases short and J 1 base short, with 13 bases between. The germline V gene encodes CDR1 SGDLS and CDR2 YYNGEE. The CDR3 DNA reads TGTGCCAGCAGCGTAGGGGGCGGGATTCCGAACACTGAAGCTTTCTTT. Residues: CASSVGGGIPNTEAFF.

The rearrangement uses TRBV19 and TRBJ2-7; tentatively, D is TRBD2 (6 bases). The CDR3 loop spans 15 amino acids. V lost 3 bases and J 0 bases, leaving 12 bases between the germline ends. CDR1 LNHDA and CDR2 SQIVND come from the germline V gene (reference sequence). The CDR3 here is CASSISGLASYEQYF. The CDR3 DNA sequence: TGTGCCAGTAGTATTAGCGGACTCGCCTCCTACGAGCAGTACTTC.

With respect to this clone: The same CDR3 can be traced to other DNA sequences in this sample. The chain combines TRBV19 with TRBJ1-3, with TRBD1 identical over 7 bases. J lost 4 bases, V lost 3 bases, and 6 bases had no gene match. The CDR3 consists of 15 residues. Per the germline V gene, CDR1 is LNHDA and CDR2 is SQIVND (reference sequence). CDR3 region: CASSIPTGTGNTIYF. The CDR3 DNA reads TGTGCCAGTAGTATTCCGACAGGGACCGGAAACACCATATATTTT.

This clone showed up just once. The chain employs TRBV9 and TRBJ2-3; 15 bases map to TRBD2. The junction had 6 bases not matched to a gene; V was cut back by 5 bases and J by 2 bases. The CDR3 totals 17 residues. In germline, CDR1 is SGDLS, CDR2 YYNGEE. DNA for the CDR3: TGTGCCAGCAGTGACGGACTAGCGGGGGGGTTCACAGATACGCAGTATTTT. This translates into CASSDGLAGGFTDTQYF.

The genes are TRBV18 and TRBJ1-4; 8 bases align to TRBD1. CDR1 and CDR2 (germline): KGHSH, LQKENI. This CDR3 contains 16 residues. V shed 5 bases and J 4 bases; nucleotides not matched to a gene: 9. Here the CDR3 reads CASSLSYRGINEKLFF. CDR3 DNA sequence: TGTGCCAGCTCATTATCTTACAGGGGGATTAATGAAAAACTGTTTTTT.

The V and J genes are TRBV6-1 and TRBJ2-5, with a possible D match to TRBD1 (6 bases). Per germline, CDR1 MNHNS and CDR2 SASEGT. Trimming left V 6 bases short and J 1 base short, with 9 bases between. CDR3 length: 13 residues. CDR3 in amino acids: CASSSDSQETQYF. DNA for the CDR3: TGTGCCAGCAGCTCGGACAGCCAAGAGACCCAGTACTTC.

The chain recombines TRBV7-2 with TRBJ1-1; D gene unclear. V was cut by 4 bases and J by 2 bases, with 11 bases left in between. The CDR3 is 14 amino acids. Germline loops: CDR1 SGHTA, CDR2 FQGNSA. The CDR3 loop reads CASSSRGSNTEAFF. As DNA, the CDR3 is TGTGCCAGCAGCTCCCGGGGTAGTAACACTGAAGCTTTCTTT.

V is TRBV4-3 and J is TRBJ2-1, with D possibly TRBD2 on 6 matching bases. This CDR3 comprises 13 residues. The germline V gene encodes CDR1 LGHNA and CDR2 YSLEER. Trimming took off 0 bases at V and 9 bases at J, with 9 bases between the two ends. The CDR3 nucleotides are TGCGCCAGCAGCCAAGATATGGGAGGTGAGCAGTTCTTC. Translating gives CASSQDMGGEQFF.